A selection of T cell receptor beta chains follows, all from one sample in a study of blood T cell repertoires in COVID-19. Only in-frame clones appear in the TCRdb table, and some are missing; sequencing was by immunoSEQ multiplex PCR. The table includes 240,000 or so clones, roughly 90% detected once. Input material: peripheral blood. Receptors were obtained from a man in his 60s with acute or convalescent COVID-19. The CDR3 runs from the conserved cysteine through the conserved F or W. D genes are given only for firm matches. Size is omitted from some rows. Given values are once, few, many or a class for expanded clones.

D: -
size: -
V: TRBV11-2
J: TRBJ2-1
DNA: TGTGCCAGCAGCTTAGTCGGTAGCTCCTACAATGAGCAGTTCTTC
CDR3: CASSLVGSSYNEQFF

D: -
size: -
V: TRBV5-1
J: TRBJ1-1
DNA: TGCGCCAGCTCCCCAGGGGTTCGGCGGAACACTGAAGCTTTCTTT
CDR3: CASSPGVRRNTEAFF

D: TRBD2
size: -
V: TRBV6-2/TRBV6-3
J: TRBJ2-4
DNA: TGTGCCAGCAGTTACTCCGCTAGCGGGAGGTCCGGGATTCAGTACTTC
CDR3: CASSYSASGRSGIQYF

D: -
size: -
V: TRBV7-2
J: TRBJ2-7
DNA: TGTGCCAGCAGCTTGTGGGGGGGGCCCTCCTACGAGCAGTACTTC
CDR3: CASSLWGGPSYEQYF

D: -
size: -
V: TRBV4-2
J: TRBJ1-5
DNA: TGTGCCAGCAGCCAAGGACGGGTGCCCTCCAATCAGCCCCAGCATTTT
CDR3: CASSQGRVPSNQPQHF

D: TRBD1
size: once
V: TRBV4-3
J: TRBJ2-5
DNA: TGCGCCAGCAGCCAAGAGACAGGGTGGGAGACCCAGTACTTC
CDR3: CASSQETGWETQYF

D: TRBD1
size: -
V: TRBV7-6
J: TRBJ2-1
DNA: TGTGCCAGCAGCGATAGGGGGACAGGGGGATACAATGAGCAGTTCTTC
CDR3: CASSDRGTGGYNEQFF

D: TRBD2
size: -
V: TRBV19
J: TRBJ2-7
DNA: TGTGCCAGTAGTTCATTTCGACTAGCGGGAGGATACTACGAGCAGTACTTC
CDR3: CASSSFRLAGGYYEQYF

D: -
size: once
V: TRBV4-3
J: TRBJ2-5
DNA: TGCGCCAGCAGCCAACCGGGAGTCGGGGAGACCCAGTACTTC
CDR3: CASSQPGVGETQYF

D: TRBD2
size: -
V: TRBV7-2
J: TRBJ2-1
DNA: TGTGCCAGCAGCTTATACCGGGGACTAGTCGGGGACAATGAGCAGTTCTTC
CDR3: CASSLYRGLVGDNEQFF

D: TRBD1
size: -
V: TRBV5-1
J: TRBJ2-1
DNA: TGCGCCAGCAGCTTAGGACAGGGGGCGAATGAGCAGTTCTTC
CDR3: CASSLGQGANEQFF

D: TRBD1
size: -
V: TRBV12-5
J: TRBJ2-7
DNA: TGTGCTAGTGGTTTGGGTCCGGGACAGGGGGCGAACGAGCAGTACTTC
CDR3: CASGLGPGQGANEQYF

D: TRBD1
size: few
V: TRBV3-1/TRBV3-2
J: TRBJ1-1
DNA: TGTGCCAGCAGGGACAGGGGGCTGAACACTGAAGCTTTCTTT
CDR3: CASRDRGLNTEAFF

D: TRBD1
size: -
V: TRBV5-1
J: TRBJ1-6
DNA: TGCGCCAGCAGCTCCGGGACAGGTAGCTCCTATAATTCACCCCTCCACTTT
CDR3: CASSSGTGSSYNSPLHF

D: TRBD1
size: once
V: TRBV30
J: TRBJ1-2
DNA: TGTGCCTGGAGTGGACAGGGTGAATATGGCTACACCTTC
CDR3: CAWSGQGEYGYTF

D: TRBD1
size: once
V: TRBV6-5
J: TRBJ1-4
DNA: TGTGCCAGCAGTCGGACAGGGATTGGTGAAAAACTGTTTTTT
CDR3: CASSRTGIGEKLFF

D: -
size: -
V: TRBV19
J: TRBJ1-1
DNA: TGTGCCAGTAGCAATCGGGGGGTGAACACTGAAGCTTTCTTT
CDR3: CASSNRGVNTEAFF

D: -
size: -
V: TRBV2
J: TRBJ1-2
DNA: TGTGCCAGCAGTGGCGGACTTACTAACTATGGCTACACCTTC
CDR3: CASSGGLTNYGYTF

D: -
size: -
V: TRBV27
J: TRBJ1-6
DNA: TGTGCCAGCAGCCGCTTTTCGCAGGCGAGCTCCTATAATTCACCCCTCCACTTT
CDR3: CASSRFSQASSYNSPLHF

D: -
size: -
V: TRBV19
J: TRBJ1-5
DNA: TGTGCCAGTAGCGGACAAATTAGCAATCAGCCCCAGCATTTT
CDR3: CASSGQISNQPQHF

D: TRBD2
size: -
V: TRBV5-1
J: TRBJ2-3
DNA: TGCGCCAGCAGCAATCTAGCGGGAGCCGACACAGATACGCAGTATTTT
CDR3: CASSNLAGADTDTQYF

D: TRBD1
size: -
V: TRBV5-1
J: TRBJ1-2
DNA: TGCGCCAGCAGCCCTGGACAGGGGTTTGGCTACACCTTC
CDR3: CASSPGQGFGYTF

D: -
size: -
V: TRBV9
J: TRBJ2-3
DNA: TGTGCCAGCAGCCCCCGGGGGGCCCGCACAGATACGCAGTATTTT
CDR3: CASSPRGARTDTQYF

D: -
size: -
V: TRBV5-1
J: TRBJ2-5
DNA: TGCGCCAGCCGACCGGTCTATCCAGAGGTAGAGACCCAGTACTTC
CDR3: CASRPVYPEVETQYF

D: TRBD2
size: -
V: TRBV27
J: TRBJ2-5
DNA: TGTGCCAGCAGTTTAGACCGCCCGGGACTAGCGGGGACCCTCCCCCAAGAGACCCAGTACTTC
CDR3: CASSLDRPGLAGTLPQETQYF

D: -
size: -
V: TRBV6-1
J: TRBJ1-1
DNA: TGTGCCAGCAGTGAAGAACGACTCCCGCTTAGCAACACTGAAGCTTTCTTT
CDR3: CASSEERLPLSNTEAFF

D: -
size: -
V: TRBV4-1
J: TRBJ2-5
DNA: TGCGCCAGCAGCCAAATCGGCGGAAAAGAGACCCAGTACTTC
CDR3: CASSQIGGKETQYF

D: -
size: -
V: TRBV27
J: TRBJ1-6
DNA: TGTGCCAGCAGTTTAACCATAGGGAGCCTCTCCTATAATTCACCCCTCCACTTT
CDR3: CASSLTIGSLSYNSPLHF

D: TRBD2
size: -
V: TRBV30
J: TRBJ2-3
DNA: TGTGCCTGGGGCAAGACTAGCGGGAGCCCAGATACGCAGTATTTT
CDR3: CAWGKTSGSPDTQYF

D: -
size: -
V: TRBV2
J: TRBJ2-1
DNA: TGTGCCAGCAGTGTCCATAATGAGCAGTTCTTC
CDR3: CASSVHNEQFF

D: -
size: -
V: TRBV7-6
J: TRBJ2-7
DNA: TGTGCCAGCAGCTTTCAGGGATCCTACGAGCAGTACTTC
CDR3: CASSFQGSYEQYF

D: TRBD1
size: -
V: TRBV19
J: TRBJ1-2
DNA: TGTGCCAGTAGGACAGGGTCGCTCAGCTATGGCTACACCTTC
CDR3: CASRTGSLSYGYTF